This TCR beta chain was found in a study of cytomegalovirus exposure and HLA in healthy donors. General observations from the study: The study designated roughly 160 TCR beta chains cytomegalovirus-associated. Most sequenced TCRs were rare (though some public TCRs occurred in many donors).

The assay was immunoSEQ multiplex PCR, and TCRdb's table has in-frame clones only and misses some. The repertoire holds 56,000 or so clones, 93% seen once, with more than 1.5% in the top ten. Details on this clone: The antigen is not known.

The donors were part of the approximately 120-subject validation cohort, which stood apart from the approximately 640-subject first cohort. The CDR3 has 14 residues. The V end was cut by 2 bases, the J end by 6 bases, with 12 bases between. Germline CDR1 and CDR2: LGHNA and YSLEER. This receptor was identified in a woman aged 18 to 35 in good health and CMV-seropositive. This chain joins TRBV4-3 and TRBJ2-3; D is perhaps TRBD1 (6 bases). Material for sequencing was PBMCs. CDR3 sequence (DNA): TGCGCCAGCAGCCAAAACACAGGGCGGGATACGCAGTATTTT. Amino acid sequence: CASSQNTGRDTQYF.